Shown below are 27 T cell receptor beta chains from a single sample sequenced in a study of vaccination and CD4 T cells after COVID-19. No antigens are known for them. The Oncomine TCR Beta short-read assay was applied to DNA of cultured CD4+ T cells. MiXCR, run by TCRdb on the PCR reads, gives a single entry per CDR3 protein. This sample has about 20,000 distinct CDR3 sequences; nearly 50% occur once, and the top ten carry around 5.5%. Stated treatment: roughly ten-day PBMC culture with coronavirus spike peptide pools or control peptides (ViraFEST assay). The sequenced material came from CD4+ T cells from blood, cultured in vitro. The origin of the receptors is a human donor who had recovered from COVID-19.

This clonotype was recorded a few times. V usage is TRBV5-6 and J usage is TRBJ1-2, with D uncertain. The CDR3 length is 11 residues. Trimming stripped 9 bases from V and 8 bases from J, with 14 bases between. Germline V gives CDR1 SGHDT, CDR2 YYEEEE. The CDR3 nucleotides are TGTGCCACCTCTAAAACGCGAGGCTACACCTTC. It is translated as CATSKTRGYTF.

This clonotype has more than one count but fewer than ten. The J gene is TRBJ2-1, the V gene TRBV20-1; D is perhaps TRBD1 (6 bases). V lost 4 bases and J 5 bases, leaving 18 bases between the germline ends. Germline V gene lookup returns CDR1 DFQATT and CDR2 SNEGSKA (reference sequence). The CDR3 consists of 15 residues. The CDR3 loop reads CSATGDLGRNNEQFF. The CDR3 DNA reads as TGCAGTGCTACAGGGGATCTTGGCCGGAACAATGAGCAGTTCTTC.

The chain has TRBV20-1 and TRBJ2-7, with 8 bases matching TRBD1. Germline values: CDR1 DFQATT, CDR2 SNEGSKA (reference sequence). J gave up 8 bases and V 4 bases, and 10 bases lay outside the gene matches. CDR3 size: 13 residues. The CDR3 DNA reads as TGCAGTGCTACCCGGACAGGGATTGGGAAGCAGTACTTC. Its translation is CSATRTGIGKQYF.

The chain recombines TRBV7-2 with TRBJ2-1; 7 bases line up with TRBD1. Per germline, CDR1 SGHTA and CDR2 FQGNSA. CDR3 length: 15 amino acids. V lost 4 bases to trimming and J lost 4 bases; unmatched junction nucleotides: 7. The CDR3 protein is CASSSDTGVYNEQFF. CDR3 sequence (DNA): TGTGCCAGCAGCTCTGACACAGGGGTATACAATGAGCAGTTCTTC.

CDR3 in amino acids: CATTPGWRTDTQYF. The CDR3 DNA reads as TGTGCCACCACTCCCGGATGGAGGACAGATACGCAGTATTTT. V is TRBV19 and J is TRBJ2-3; TRBD2 might be the D (5 bases). Germline CDR1 is LNHDA and CDR2 is SQIVND (reference sequence). Trimming left V 10 bases short and J 3 bases short, with 17 bases between. CDR3 size: 14 residues.

This rearrangement joins TRBV20-1 to TRBJ1-4, with TRBD1 identical over 10 bases. The CDR3 sequence is 16 residues long. Germline V gene sequence: CDR1 DFQATT, CDR2 SNEGSKA (reference sequence). Trimming took 4 bases from V and 0 from J; bases not matched to a gene: 5. The CDR3 protein is CSATGTGESTNEKLFF. The DNA for the CDR3 is TGCAGTGCTACAGGGACAGGGGAATCAACTAATGAAAAACTGTTTTTT.

This clonotype was picked up one time. This chain connects TRBV24-1 to TRBJ1-2; D is possibly TRBD1 (6 bases). CDR1 and CDR2 from the germline V gene are KGHDR and SFDVKD. The CDR3 has 16 residues. V gave up 2 bases and J gave up 8 bases, with 20 bases separating them. DNA for the CDR3: TGTGCCACCAGTGATTCTGACAGGCGACTGAGGGGGGGCTACACCTTC. Its protein is CATSDSDRRLRGGYTF.

The chain carries TRBV7-8 and TRBJ2-2, with no clear D. Germline V gene sequence: CDR1 SGHVS, CDR2 FQNEAQ. With 5 bases removed from V and 5 bases from J, the gap between germline ends came to 18 bases. The CDR3 totals 16 residues. CDR3 coding DNA: TGTGCCAGCAGCCCTCGAAACGGCCTTCATACCGGGGAGCTGTTTTTT. This codes for CASSPRNGLHTGELFF.

This clonotype was counted only a few times. J is TRBJ1-6 and V is TRBV20-1; D uncertain. In germline, CDR1 is DFQATT, CDR2 SNEGSKA (reference sequence). CDR3 length: 14 amino acids. V was shortened by 0 bases and J by 10 bases, with 13 bases between the two germline ends. The CDR3 loop is CSARDITYESPLHF. CDR3 nucleotide sequence: TGCAGTGCTAGAGACATTACTTACGAATCACCCCTCCACTTT.

The chain couples TRBV19 to TRBJ1-2; TRBD1 is a possible D gene (5 bases). The CDR3 contains 12 residues. The germline V and J ends were trimmed by 7 bases and 5 bases, with 11 bases remaining between them. Germline V gives CDR1 LNHDA, CDR2 SQIVND (reference sequence). This CDR3 reads CASTGGAYGYTF. The DNA of the CDR3 is TGTGCCAGTACAGGAGGGGCTTATGGCTACACCTTC.

For the CDR3, the DNA is TGTGCCAGCAGTGTCGAGGGGGGGGCGGGAGAGACCCAGTACTTC. Amino acids: CASSVEGGAGETQYF. The rearrangement joins TRBV6-1 to TRBJ2-5; a possible D gene is TRBD2 (7 bases). The CDR3 has 15 amino acids. The germline gives CDR1 MNHNS, CDR2 SASEGT. V was shortened by 4 bases and J by 4 bases, with 16 bases between the two germline ends.

This clonotype was seen more than once but under ten times. V and J are TRBV12-3 or TRBV12-4 and TRBJ2-7; 8 bases agree with TRBD2. The CDR3 sequence is 15 residues long. J lost 2 bases, V lost 2 bases, and 5 bases had no gene match. The CDR3 loop reads CASSLTSGSTYEQYF. The CDR3 nucleotides are TGTGCCAGCAGTTTAACTAGCGGTAGCACCTACGAGCAGTACTTC.

The CDR3 spells CSASGGSGNTIYF. In DNA form, the CDR3 reads TGCAGTGCCTCAGGGGGCTCTGGAAACACCATATATTTT. This chain joins TRBV20-1 and TRBJ1-3, with TRBD1 identical over 7 bases. The J segment lost 0 bases and the V segment lost 6 bases, leaving 2 bases of the junction unmatched. Germline V gene data show CDR1 as DFQATT and CDR2 as SNEGSKA (reference sequence). There are 13 residues in the CDR3.

J is TRBJ1-2 and V is TRBV11-3; tentatively, D is TRBD1 (6 bases). The CDR3 spans 16 residues. V dropped 1 base and J dropped 6 bases, with 18 bases sitting between them. Germline assignment: CDR1 SGHNT and CDR2 YENEEA. CDR3 loop: CASSLVGGRTENGYTF. CDR3 in DNA: TGTGCCAGCAGCTTAGTAGGGGGGAGGACGGAAAATGGCTACACCTTC.

The gene calls are TRBV7-2 and TRBJ1-1; 7 nucleotides agree with TRBD1. CDR3 length equals 16 residues. Trimming at V came to 5 bases and at J to 1 base, leaving 10 bases not matched to a gene. Germline V gene data show CDR1 as SGHTA and CDR2 as FQGNSA. CDR3 amino acids: CASSPPRQGWNTEAFF. The CDR3 DNA reads TGTGCCAGCAGCCCCCCAAGACAGGGCTGGAACACTGAAGCTTTCTTT.

V is TRBV7-2 and J is TRBJ1-5; D is uncertain. V was cut by 1 base and J by 0 bases, with 10 bases left in between. Germline CDR1 reads SGHTA; CDR2 reads FQGNSA. This CDR3 has 16 residues. Here the CDR3 reads CASSLDGSYSNQPQHF. In DNA, the CDR3 is TGTGCCAGCAGCTTAGATGGCAGTTATAGCAATCAGCCCCAGCATTTT.

The chain recombines TRBV20-1 with TRBJ2-7; 10 bases are shared with TRBD1. J gave up 2 bases and V 6 bases, and 4 bases lay outside the gene matches. The CDR3 length is 13 residues. Germline CDR1 DFQATT, CDR2 SNEGSKA (reference sequence). The CDR3 region has the DNA TGCAGTGCCCCGGGACAGGGGCCCTACGAGCAGTACTTC. Amino acids: CSAPGQGPYEQYF.

The sample holds a few counts of this clonotype. The chain combines TRBV27 with TRBJ2-7, with D tentatively TRBD1 or TRBD2 (6 bases each). The CDR3 has 9 amino acids. Trimming pared 10 bases from V and 9 bases from J, leaving 10 bases between. CDR1 and CDR2 from the germline V gene are MNHEY and SMNVEV (reference sequence). CDR3 in amino acids: CANKGGQYF. The CDR3 bases are TGTGCCAACAAGGGGGGGCAGTACTTC.

This sequence joins TRBV7-2 and TRBJ2-5, with unresolved D. Germline CDR1 is SGHTA and CDR2 is FQGNSA. V dropped 1 base and J dropped 2 bases, with 8 bases sitting between them. The length of the CDR3 is 14 residues. Here the CDR3 reads CASSLEGWQETQYF. CDR3 nucleotide sequence: TGTGCCAGCAGCTTAGAAGGGTGGCAAGAGACCCAGTACTTC.

The chain links TRBV15 to TRBJ2-1; D is undetermined. This CDR3 is 16 amino acids long. CDR1 and CDR2 from the germline V gene are LNHNV and YYDKDF (reference sequence). Trimming removed 4 bases from V and 4 bases from J, with 17 bases in between. CDR3 sequence (DNA): TGTGCCACCAGCATAGGCAGGAGCACCCGGTACAATGAGCAGTTCTTC. Translating it yields CATSIGRSTRYNEQFF.

The V call is TRBV6-2 or TRBV6-3, the J call TRBJ1-1; 10 positions agree with TRBD1. CDR1 is MNHEY and CDR2 is SVGEGT in the germline V gene. Trimming removed 5 bases from V and 1 base from J; junction bases left unmatched: 7. The CDR3 loop spans 16 amino acids. Written as DNA, the CDR3 is TGTGCCAGCAGTCCCTATTGGGACAGGGGGAACACTGAAGCTTTCTTT. Translation gives CASSPYWDRGNTEAFF.

V and J are TRBV6-4 and TRBJ2-5; 11 bases map to TRBD2. With V trimmed by 3 bases and J by 4 bases, 7 bases remained unmatched. The CDR3 covers 16 residues. Germline loops: CDR1 MRHNA, CDR2 SNTAGT. Here the CDR3 DNA reads TGTGCCAGCAGTGATCTACTAGCGGGAGTGTCAGAGACCCAGTACTTC. It translates to CASSDLLAGVSETQYF.

The chain joins TRBV7-9 to TRBJ2-7, with 10 nucleotides matching TRBD1. This CDR3 is built from 16 residues. Germline assignment: CDR1 SEHNR and CDR2 FQNEAQ (reference sequence). J gave up 4 bases and V 6 bases, and 12 bases lay outside the gene matches. Here the CDR3 reads CASSSSLRTGGYEQYF. CDR3 DNA: TGTGCCAGCAGTTCTTCTCTCAGGACAGGGGGGTACGAGCAGTACTTC.

The rearrangement joins TRBV5-4 to TRBJ1-2, with 9 bases matching TRBD1. After removal of 3 bases from V and 6 bases from J, the junction contained 12 bases not matched to a gene. The CDR3 runs 16 residues. The germline V gene encodes CDR1 SGHNT and CDR2 YYREEE (reference sequence). The CDR3 sequence is CASSSGQGAPRDGYTF. In nucleotides, the CDR3 is TGTGCCAGCAGCTCGGGACAGGGAGCCCCGCGGGATGGCTACACCTTC.

The V call is TRBV30, the J call TRBJ2-5, with TRBD2 identical over 12 bases. CDR1 and CDR2 (germline): GTSNPN, SVGIG (reference sequence). With V trimmed by 3 bases and J by 5 bases, 4 bases remained unmatched. The CDR3 length is 14 residues. Here the CDR3 reads CAWSSGTSGETQYF. The CDR3, as DNA: TGTGCCTGGAGCTCCGGGACTAGCGGGGAGACCCAGTACTTC.

This clonotype came up a few times. This chain connects TRBV11-3 to TRBJ2-5; 7 bases fit TRBD1. This CDR3 has 14 amino acids. CDR1 is SGHNT, CDR2 YENEEA, per germline. J gave up 1 base and V 5 bases, and 4 bases lay outside the gene matches. This CDR3 reads CASSPTGFQETQYF. In DNA form, the CDR3 reads TGTGCCAGCAGCCCGACAGGGTTCCAAGAGACCCAGTACTTC.

This clonotype was observed a handful of times. In DNA, the CDR3 is TGTGCCAGCAGCCGGGGTGGGCGAGAGACCCAGTACTTC. This translates into CASSRGGRETQYF. This chain links TRBV12-3 or TRBV12-4 with TRBJ2-5; D is possibly TRBD2 (5 bases). The germline V and J ends were trimmed by 6 bases and 4 bases, with 12 bases remaining between them. The CDR3 totals 13 residues.